Shown below are 7 T cell receptor beta chains from a single sample sequenced in a study of graft-versus-host responses after intestinal transplantation. The repertoire was sequenced with immunoSEQ multiplex PCR; TCRdb's copy has only in-frame clones and lacks some. The profile shows under 20,000 clones, roughly 86% of them singletons. The sequenced sample was PBMCs, obtained roughly 32 weeks after intestinal transplant. The receptors were gathered from a human patient who received an intestinal transplant, so some T cells may come from the graft donor.

To note about this clone: One junction end disagrees with the germline gene, perhaps due to a read error. The chain couples TRBV9 to TRBJ2-1; the match to TRBD2 covers 8 bases. The CDR3 totals 18 residues. The germline V gene has CDR1 SGDLS and CDR2 YYNGEE. CDR3 amino acids: CASSVARSGGPSFNEQFF. DNA of the CDR3: TGTGCCAGCAGCGTAGCTCGGTCGGGGGGGCCTTCCTTCAATGAGCAGTTCTTC.

The chain links TRBV7-2 to TRBJ2-7; maybe TRBD2 (6 bases). Germline assignment: CDR1 SGHTA and CDR2 FQGNSA. V lost 5 bases and J lost 5, with 22 bases in between. The CDR3 covers 16 residues. The CDR3 reads CASSPWVVAGSHEQYF. The CDR3 DNA follows: TGTGCCAGCAGCCCCTGGGTGGTGGCGGGGAGCCACGAGCAGTACTTC.

This rearrangement joins TRBV15 to TRBJ2-5; D is unclear. Trimming stripped 0 bases from V and 6 bases from J, with 8 bases between. The CDR3 is 13 amino acids. Germline CDR1 and CDR2: LNHNV and YYDKDF (reference sequence). The CDR3 sequence is CATSRDTIKTQYF. DNA of the CDR3: TGTGCCACCAGCAGAGATACGATCAAGACCCAGTACTTC.

The chain carries TRBV4-2 and TRBJ1-6; 10 nucleotides agree with TRBD1. The CDR3 consists of 15 residues. The germline CDR1 and CDR2 sequences are LGHNA and YNFKEQ. J was trimmed by 10 bases and V by 1 base; bases with no gene match: 4. CDR3 in amino acids: CASSQGQGAHSPLHF. CDR3 sequence (DNA): TGTGCCAGCAGCCAAGGACAGGGGGCCCACTCACCCCTCCACTTT.

The chain recombines TRBV6-5 with TRBJ2-5; D is possibly TRBD2 (6 bases). Germline V CDR1 and CDR2: MNHEY, SVGAGI. The CDR3 runs 16 residues. V was cut by 0 bases and J by 2 bases, with 13 bases left in between. The CDR3 DNA reads TGTGCCAGCAGTTACTCATTGGACTACCTACAAGAGACCCAGTACTTC. Its translation: CASSYSLDYLQETQYF.

This sequence joins TRBV25-1 and TRBJ2-7; no clear D gene. The germline CDR1 and CDR2 sequences are MGHDK and SYGVNS. Trimming removed 5 bases from V and 4 bases from J, with 6 bases in between. The CDR3 loop spans 11 amino acids. This CDR3 reads CASSNTYEQYF. Here the CDR3 DNA reads TGTGCCAGCAGTAACACGTACGAGCAGTACTTC.

The V call is TRBV12-5, the J call TRBJ1-5, with D uncertain. This CDR3 region has 13 residues. Germline CDR1 is LGHNT and CDR2 is FRNRAP. The V and J ends lost 10 bases and 0 bases respectively, with 10 bases between them. CDR3 sequence: CAKVLSSNQPQHF. Written as DNA, the CDR3 is TGTGCTAAGGTTCTTTCTAGCAATCAGCCCCAGCATTTT.